This entry concerns a single T cell receptor (beta chain). Its antigen target is currently unknown. No qualities accompany the bases; no much larger clone lies one base away. Enrolling through a virtual design, the prospective study's participants ranged in age from roughly 18 to 90 years and lived across some 22 United States geographic areas. In the prospective study, participants were assigned to cohorts based on the clinical history participants reported in a screening survey and a study questionnaire. Exposed participants were defined as having been in contact with someone with a PCR-confirmed or clinician-diagnosed COVID-19 case within 2 weeks of study entry. Each participant in the prospective study had whole blood, serum and a nasopharyngeal or oropharyngeal swab collected by mobile phlebotomists. Participants in the prospective study had the option to provide additional blood draws and questionnaires over a roughly two-month period. Before DNA extraction, prospective study blood samples were shipped either frozen or at room temperature.

The sample comes from a study of blood T cell repertoires in COVID-19 (dated by TCRdb to between 2020 and 2021). A note on the overall study: Samples covering the acute and convalescent phases of COVID-19 were provided by collaborators in the United States, Italy and Spain. The prospective study material was composed of cDNA or gDNA derived from T cells, B-cell-depleted T cells, or PBMCs. The repertoires were released in a freely available public database intended as a resource for research on the immune response to SARS-CoV-2. Samples came from the ongoing ImmuneRACE study (first 160 participants) plus 1,254 subjects from 6 global collaborators. Sample metadata almost always included a de-identified subject ID, COVID-19 status, age in years and sex. Deeply sampled blood TCRbeta repertoires from subjects exposed to, actively infected with, or recovered from COVID-19 were included in the dataset. Where available, HLA class I and class II types were obtained from metadata supplied by the sample provider rather than from assay-based typing.

The immunoSEQ Assay, a bias-controlled multiplex PCR, was used to amplify TCRbeta CDR3 regions from genomic DNA. The study's processing was this. The number of nucleated cells in each sample was estimated from the amplification of reference gene primers within the assay. Sequence reads were collapsed and filtered to measure the absolute abundance of every unique TCRbeta CDR3 rearrangement. For each sample, productive Simpson clonality was calculated as the square root of Simpson's diversity index over productive rearrangements. TCRdb took this table from immuneACCESS and kept in-frame rearrangements with V and J called. Such tables lack part of the clones; where checked against another copy, unresolved V genes explain under half of the gap, and the rest is unexplained. That table furnishes V, J and clone size, whereas the DNA furnished D and trimming. Across this sample there are about 250,000 clones, with 80% to 90% seen only once. 6.6% of the sample belongs to the ten largest clones.

What the study reported, not specific to this receptor: The quantity of clinical and demographic metadata differed by source and by participant and was supplied without curation.

V sheds 5 bases and J sheds 8 bases, leaving 21 bases between their ends. The CDR3 runs 15 residues from the cysteine to the phenylalanine. Only CDR3 DNA remains: 45 bases, in frame from the first base. CDR1 SEHNR and CDR2 FQNEAQ are derived from the germline V gene (reference sequence). This clonotype was obtained from a woman between 50 and 59 years old who had been exposed to COVID-19. The rearranged chain carries TRBV7-9 and TRBJ1-2; the D gene is possibly TRBD1, with 5 bases matching. Input material: PBMCs or T cells enriched from blood (not recorded which). The CDR3: CASSLREALMEGYTF. The sequenced DNA is TGTGCCAGCAGCCTCAGGGAGGCTCTGATGGAGGGCTACACCTTC.